A single sample is the source of the 32 T cell receptor beta chains below, sequenced in a study of CD8 T cells in Susac syndrome. About 0.45 to 1 ug RNA was reverse transcribed with random hexamers. TCRdb independently ran MiXCR on the immunoSEQ multiplex PCR reads; one entry per CDR3 protein. The sample includes under 250,000 distinct CDR3 sequences, approximately 92% of them seen just once. The specimen sequenced was CD4+ T cells from PBMCs. These receptors were obtained from a human donor with multiple sclerosis.

The chain uses TRBV12-3 or TRBV12-4 and TRBJ1-4; a weak D match, TRBD1 (5 bases). The CDR3 is 14 amino acids. Trimming left V 3 bases short and J 4 bases short, with 9 bases between. CDR3 bases: TGTGCCAGCAGTTTGAGGGGAGGTAATGAAAAACTGTTTTTT. Translating it yields CASSLRGGNEKLFF.

This clonotype appeared a single time. This chain links TRBV19 with TRBJ2-1; 10 bases are a match to TRBD1. This CDR3 has 16 amino acids. Germline loops: CDR1 LNHDA, CDR2 SQIVND (reference sequence). V dropped 3 bases and J dropped 5; count of bases not matched to a gene: 7. In DNA form, the CDR3 reads TGTGCCAGTAGTATCCTGACAGGGGGCTACCACAATGAGCAGTTCTTC. This encodes CASSILTGGYHNEQFF.

This clonotype turned up a few times. The chain employs TRBV9 and TRBJ2-2; the match to TRBD1 covers 9 bases. Unmatched junction bases numbered 1, after V lost 0 bases and J lost 1 base. CDR3 length equals 16 residues. The V gene's germline CDR1 is SGDLS and CDR2 YYNGEE. The CDR3 is CASSVAGQGNTGELFF. CDR3 bases: TGTGCCAGCAGCGTAGCGGGACAGGGGAACACCGGGGAGCTGTTTTTT. The variable domain in full, completed from reference TRBV9 and TRBJ2-2, reads DSGVTQTPKHLITATGQRVTLRCSPRSGDLSVYWYQQSLDQGLQFLIQYYNGEERAKGNILERFSAQQFPDLHSELNLSSLELGDSALYFCASSVAGQGNTGELFFGEGSRLTVL.

The genes are TRBV4-1 and TRBJ1-5; 9 nucleotides align to TRBD1. Germline CDR1 is MGHRA and CDR2 is YSYEKL. This CDR3 is built from 16 residues. Trimming took 4 bases from V and 7 from J; bases not matched to a gene: 11. The CDR3 region is CASSPYEQGAGQPQHF. CDR3 in DNA: TGCGCCAGCAGCCCATACGAACAGGGGGCCGGACAGCCCCAGCATTTT.

V usage is TRBV30 and J usage is TRBJ1-1, with a possible D match to TRBD1 (6 bases). V lost 1 base, J lost 3 bases, and 21 bases lay in between. Germline-derived CDR1 and CDR2 are GTSNPN and SVGIG (reference sequence). The CDR3 covers 17 residues. In nucleotides, the CDR3 is TGTGCCTGGAGTGGGGCAGGGGCGCTCGGGAGGTACACTGAAGCTTTCTTT. Translating it yields CAWSGAGALGRYTEAFF.

The V gene is TRBV2, the J gene TRBJ1-1, with a possible D match to TRBD1 (5 bases). V was pared by 4 bases and J by 3 bases, with 21 bases between. Germline V gives CDR1 SNHLY, CDR2 FYNNEI. The CDR3 is 17 amino acids. This CDR3 is CASSGAGTAWEDTEAFF. CDR3 coding DNA: TGTGCCAGCAGTGGGGCAGGGACCGCCTGGGAGGACACTGAAGCTTTCTTT.

The chain links TRBV29-1 to TRBJ2-4; D ambiguous. Per the germline V gene, CDR1 is SQVTM and CDR2 is ANQGSEA. The V gene lost 6 bases and the J gene lost 0 bases, with 9 bases spanning the gap. CDR3 length: 13 residues. The CDR3 nucleotides read TGCAGCGTCAAGGGCCTAGCCAAAAACATTCAGTACTTC. Its protein product is CSVKGLAKNIQYF.

This clonotype was detected only once. The chain links TRBV12-3 or TRBV12-4 to TRBJ2-3; 10 bases line up with TRBD2. CDR3 length: 15 residues. The V segment lost 6 bases and the J segment 3 bases; nucleotides outside the gene matches: 6. The CDR3, as DNA: TGTGCCAGCAGCCCAGCGGGGGGGACTACAGATACGCAGTATTTT. Amino acid sequence: CASSPAGGTTDTQYF.

This clonotype was counted once. This sequence joins TRBV15 and TRBJ2-5, with 11 bases that match TRBD2. The CDR3 contains 17 residues. CDR1 is LNHNV, CDR2 YYDKDF, per germline (reference sequence). V was clipped by 3 bases and J by 5 bases; unmatched bases: 11. The CDR3, as DNA: TGTGCCACCAGCAGTCACCCCCCGGGACTAGCGGTGGAGACCCAGTACTTC. Encoded protein: CATSSHPPGLAVETQYF.

The rearrangement joins TRBV9 to TRBJ2-2, with D unclear. The CDR3 is made up of 14 amino acids. Germline V lookup: CDR1 SGDLS, CDR2 YYNGEE. Between the trimmed V and J ends, which lost 0 bases and 0 bases, there was a span of 3 bases. The DNA of the CDR3 is TGTGCCAGCAGCGTAGCGGCGAACACCGGGGAGCTGTTTTTT. It yields the protein CASSVAANTGELFF.

The J gene is TRBJ1-3, the V gene TRBV3-1; no firm D call. Trimming cost V 2 bases and J 2 bases, with 4 bases left between them. Germline-derived CDR1 and CDR2 are LGHDT and YNNKEL (reference sequence). CDR3 length equals 13 residues. CDR3 region: CASSQPAGNTIYF. The CDR3 DNA reads TGTGCCAGCAGCCAACCGGCTGGAAACACCATATATTTT.

The CDR3, as DNA: TGTGCCAGCAGCCACAACCTCTGGATCGGGGAGCTGTTTTTT. Translating it yields CASSHNLWIGELFF. The chain uses TRBV14 and TRBJ2-2; D is undetermined. V was cut by 3 bases and J by 7 bases, with 12 bases left in between. Germline CDR1 SGHDN, CDR2 FVKESK. This CDR3 region has 14 residues. The full variable domain, rest sourced from reference TRBV14 and TRBJ2-2, is EAGVTQFPSHSVIEKGQTVTLRCDPISGHDNLYWYRRVMGKEIKFLLHFVKESKQDESGMPNNRFLAERTGGTYSTLKVQPAELEDSGVYFCASSHNLWIGELFFGEGSRLTVL.

V is TRBV12-3 or TRBV12-4 and J is TRBJ1-2, with D possibly TRBD1 on 5 matching bases. The length of the CDR3 is 14 residues. With 4 bases removed from V and 2 bases from J, the gap between germline ends came to 11 bases. Here the CDR3 DNA reads TGTGCCAGCAGTTACGGGACGGAGAACTATGGCTACACCTTC. Translating it yields CASSYGTENYGYTF.

The gene calls are TRBV11-2 and TRBJ2-2; D uncertain. CDR1 SGHAT and CDR2 FQNNGV come from the germline V gene. This CDR3 contains 12 residues. V was trimmed by 4 bases and J by 9 bases, leaving 9 bases between them. The CDR3 nucleotides are TGTGCCAGCAGCTCTCCTCGACGGGAGCTGTTTTTT. Amino acid sequence: CASSSPRRELFF. The complete variable domain, with remaining parts taken from reference TRBV11-2 and TRBJ2-2, reads EAGVAQSPRYKIIEKRQSVAFWCNPISGHATLYWYQQILGQGPKLLIQFQNNGVVDDSQLPKDRFSAERLKGVDSTLKIQPAKLEDSAVYLCASSSPRRELFFGEGSRLTVL.

The CDR3 protein is CASSLEGQGAETQYF. DNA for the CDR3: TGTGCCAGCAGCTTAGAGGGACAGGGGGCCGAGACCCAGTACTTC. V and J are TRBV7-9 and TRBJ2-5, with 12 bases aligning to TRBD1. Trimming removed 1 base from V and 5 bases from J; junction bases left unmatched: 2. Per the germline V gene, CDR1 is SEHNR and CDR2 is FQNEAQ (reference sequence). The length of the CDR3 is 15 residues.

This chain joins TRBV7-3 and TRBJ1-6; D is unresolved. This CDR3 region has 13 residues. The V gene lost 6 bases and the J gene lost 7 bases, with 10 bases spanning the gap. The germline gives CDR1 SGHTA, CDR2 FQGTGA. The CDR3 protein is CASRLDNNSPLHF. The DNA of the CDR3 is TGTGCCAGCAGATTAGACAACAATTCACCCCTCCACTTT.

The CDR3 sequence is CASSAQGQGATGELFF. The CDR3 nucleotides read TGTGCCAGCAGCGCCCAGGGACAGGGGGCCACCGGGGAGCTGTTTTTT. The V gene is TRBV9, the J gene TRBJ2-2; 12 bases are shared with TRBD1. Germline CDR1 SGDLS, CDR2 YYNGEE. The CDR3 loop spans 16 amino acids. Trimming at V came to 3 bases and at J to 4 bases, leaving 4 bases not matched to a gene.

This chain connects TRBV29-1 to TRBJ1-5, with D tentatively TRBD1 (6 bases). CDR1 and CDR2 (germline): SQVTM, ANQGSEA. CDR3 size: 12 residues. V lost 3 bases to trimming and J lost 6 bases, with 9 bases between them. This CDR3 is CSVEGAGQPQHF. CDR3 sequence (DNA): TGCAGCGTTGAGGGGGCCGGTCAGCCCCAGCATTTT. Filled out from reference TRBV29-1 and TRBJ1-5, the complete variable domain reads SAVISQKPSRDICQRGTSLTIQCQVDSQVTMMFWYRQQPGQSLTLIATANQGSEATYESGFVIDKFPISRPNLTFSTLTVSNMSPEDSSIYLCSVEGAGQPQHFGDGTRLSIL.

The chain recombines TRBV9 with TRBJ2-5; 10 nucleotides match TRBD2. Germline V gives CDR1 SGDLS, CDR2 YYNGEE. V gave up 4 bases and J gave up 5 bases; unmatched junction bases: 8. This CDR3 region has 15 residues. Here the CDR3 DNA reads TGTGCCAGCAGCACTCAGCGGGGGGGCCGGGAGACCCAGTACTTC. Residues: CASSTQRGGRETQYF.

This clonotype showed up just once. The chain has TRBV20-1 and TRBJ1-2; a weak D match, TRBD1 (5 bases). The CDR3 consists of 12 residues. Trimming stripped 7 bases from V and 3 bases from J, with 12 bases between. Germline V gives CDR1 DFQATT, CDR2 SNEGSKA (reference sequence). The CDR3 bases are TGCAGTGGTACCGGGACGGACTATGGCTACACCTTC. The encoded protein is CSGTGTDYGYTF.

This chain joins TRBV4-1 and TRBJ2-7; 8 bases map to TRBD1. Germline lookup yields CDR1 MGHRA and CDR2 YSYEKL. CDR3 length: 15 residues. J gave up 1 base and V 2 bases, and 4 bases lay outside the gene matches. The CDR3 DNA sequence: TGCGCCAGCAGCCAACCCGGGACAGGATCCTACGAGCAGTACTTC. Translated: CASSQPGTGSYEQYF.

The rearrangement joins TRBV28 to TRBJ2-7; TRBD1 matches 10 bases. CDR3 length: 14 residues. The junction had 6 bases not matched to a gene; V was cut back by 5 bases and J by 5 bases. Germline V gene data show CDR1 as MDHEN and CDR2 as SYDVKM. The CDR3 protein is CASSGTGVVHEQYF. Written as DNA, the CDR3 is TGTGCCAGCAGTGGGACAGGGGTCGTCCACGAGCAGTACTTC.

The J gene is TRBJ1-6, the V gene TRBV27; D might be TRBD1 (5 bases). The V end lost 4 bases, the J end lost 7 bases, and 17 bases lay between the germline ends. The germline gives CDR1 MNHEY, CDR2 SMNVEV (reference sequence). The CDR3 length is 16 residues. The chain's CDR3 is CASSSSGTLGNSPLHF. CDR3 coding DNA: TGTGCCAGCAGTTCTTCCGGGACGCTCGGAAATTCACCCCTCCACTTT.

The gene calls are TRBV20-1 and TRBJ1-4, with D maybe TRBD1 (6 bases). V was clipped by 3 bases and J by 10 bases, with 21 bases between them. This CDR3 spans 15 amino acids. Germline CDR1 DFQATT, CDR2 SNEGSKA (reference sequence). CDR3 sequence: CSARPPGGARGKLFF. CDR3 DNA: TGCAGTGCTAGGCCCCCCGGGGGGGCGCGAGGAAAACTGTTTTTT.

This clonotype was counted once. The rearrangement joins TRBV5-1 to TRBJ1-1; perhaps TRBD1 as D (5 bases). CDR1 is SGHRS and CDR2 is YFSETQ in the germline V gene. The CDR3 contains 13 residues. The ends were cut back, 5 bases at V and 1 base at J, with 9 bases in the middle. The CDR3 is CASRGRQNTEAFF. The CDR3 DNA follows: TGCGCCAGCAGGGGACGCCAGAACACTGAAGCTTTCTTT. Combining the CDR3 with reference TRBV5-1 and TRBJ1-1 gives the whole variable domain KAGVTQTPRYLIKTRGQQVTLSCSPISGHRSVSWYQQTPGQGLQFLFEYFSETQRNKGNFPGRFSGRQFSNSRSEMNVSTLELGDSALYLCASRGRQNTEAFFGQGTRLTVV.

The J gene is TRBJ2-1, the V gene TRBV10-3; D uncertain. Germline loops: CDR1 ENHRY, CDR2 SYGVKD. CDR3 length: 9 residues. Deletions cut 8 bases from V and 8 bases from J, with 4 bases between. In DNA form, the CDR3 reads TGTGCCATCGGGGATGAGCAGTTCTTC. Translated: CAIGDEQFF.

V is TRBV6-2 or TRBV6-3 and J is TRBJ1-1; possibly TRBD1 for D (5 bases). V was shortened by 3 bases and J by 1 base, with 9 bases between the two germline ends. CDR3 length: 14 residues. CDR1 is MNHEY and CDR2 is SVGEGT in the germline V gene. Here the CDR3 reads CASSYKGTNTEAFF. The CDR3 nucleotides are TGTGCCAGCAGTTATAAGGGGACGAACACTGAAGCTTTCTTT.

The chain couples TRBV30 to TRBJ1-1; TRBD1 matches 8 bases. The germline CDR1 and CDR2 sequences are GTSNPN and SVGIG (reference sequence). V shed 1 base, J shed 4 bases, and the junction held 2 bases outside the gene matches. The length of the CDR3 is 13 residues. The CDR3 protein is CAWSGTGSTEAFF. The CDR3 region has the DNA TGTGCCTGGAGTGGGACAGGGAGCACTGAAGCTTTCTTT.

The gene calls are TRBV3-1 and TRBJ2-3; weak D call: TRBD2 (5 bases). Germline CDR1 LGHDT, CDR2 YNNKEL (reference sequence). The CDR3 covers 14 residues. With 1 base removed from V and 3 bases from J, the gap between germline ends came to 8 bases. For the CDR3, the DNA is TGTGCCAGCAGCCAAGGCGGACTGACAGATACGCAGTATTTT. Protein: CASSQGGLTDTQYF.

The chain links TRBV4-1 to TRBJ2-2, with 8 bases that match TRBD2. The CDR3 has 22 residues. CDR1 is MGHRA, CDR2 YSYEKL, per germline. J gave up 3 bases and V 1 base, and 22 bases lay outside the gene matches. The CDR3 loop is CASSQVRVGGRTTKLDTGELFF. CDR3 coding DNA: TGCGCCAGCAGCCAAGTCCGGGTCGGCGGGAGGACCACGAAGCTCGACACCGGGGAGCTGTTTTTT.

V and J are TRBV5-1 and TRBJ2-2; 11 bases match TRBD2. CDR1 is SGHRS and CDR2 is YFSETQ in the germline V gene. The length of the CDR3 is 18 residues. V gave up 2 bases and J gave up 6 bases; unmatched junction bases: 12. CDR3 bases: TGCGCCAGCAGCTTCGGACTAGCGGGCGCGGTGGGGGCCGGGGAGCTGTTTTTT. Translating gives CASSFGLAGAVGAGELFF.

The chain carries TRBV6-2 or TRBV6-3 and TRBJ1-5, with a tentative D call TRBD1 (5 bases). Germline CDR1 MNHEY, CDR2 SVGEGT. Deletions cut 2 bases from V and 11 bases from J, with 25 bases between. CDR3 length: 17 residues. Here the CDR3 reads CASSYRPGLLRLGAQHF. In DNA, the CDR3 is TGTGCCAGCAGTTACCGCCCGGGACTCCTCCGCTTGGGAGCCCAGCATTTT.